This T cell receptor (beta chain) was identified during a study of human T cells and chemical hapten exposure. Across the whole study: From small differences in pooled library volume came most of the variation in per-sample TCR yields.

Documented time point: pre-sensitization, week 0. Treatment: therapeutic diphenylcyclopropenone sensitization with weekly scalp DPC. It was unfractionated whole blood from which total RNA was extracted. Source study methods: Per sample, the median was 95,638 TCRs, with values from around 24,000 to 710,000. TCRdb independently ran MiXCR on the RACE reads; one entry per CDR3 protein. The V and J calls here are based on TCRdb, not the publication. The sample has 89,000 or so distinct CDR3 sequences, 6.5% to 10% seen once; the top ten hold 2.5% to 3%. This clonotype occurred a few times. CDR1 is MDHEN, CDR2 SYDVKM, per germline. The CDR3 is made up of 15 amino acids. Trimming removed 3 bases from V and 7 bases from J; junction bases left unmatched: 7.

The receptor was derived from a man aged 35-49 years with alopecia areata. Some clones in this sample may be carry-over from other donors' samples. The sequencing here drew on whole blood, taken in connection with sensitization to the hapten diphenylcyclopropenone (DPC). The V and J genes are TRBV28 and TRBJ2-1, with 9 bases identical to TRBD2. CDR3 sequence (DNA): TGTGCCAGCAGTTTTTTTAGCGGGAGTGGTAATGAGCAGTTCTTC. This encodes CASSFFSGSGNEQFF.